These T cell receptor beta chains were read from a single sample in a study of cytomegalovirus exposure and HLA in healthy donors. The table came from immunoSEQ multiplex PCR; TCRdb's copy has only in-frame clones and leaves some out. The table includes approximately 150,000 clones, about 70% detected once. The specimen was PBMCs. The receptors derive from a middle-aged woman in good health and CMV-seropositive. The CDR3 runs from the conserved cysteine through the conserved F or W. D genes are given only for firm matches. Only part of the rows carry a size: once, few, many, or a class if the clone is expanded.

v_call	j_call	d_call	clone_size	cdr3_nt	cdr3_aa
TRBV2	TRBJ2-1	TRBD2	NA	TGTGCCAGCAGTATAGCGGGAGACAATGAGCAGTTCTTC	CASSIAGDNEQFF
TRBV28	TRBJ2-6	NA	NA	TGTGCCAGCAGGGAAGGGGATTTTGGGGCCAACGTCCTGACTTTC	CASREGDFGANVLTF
TRBV18	TRBJ1-5	TRBD1	NA	TGTGCCAGCTCACCCAACAGGGGCCAGAACAATCAGCCCCAGCATTTT	CASSPNRGQNNQPQHF
TRBV2	TRBJ1-5	NA	NA	TGTGCCAGCAGCGACAAAAGCAATCAGCCCCAGCATTTT	CASSDKSNQPQHF
TRBV27	TRBJ2-7	TRBD1	NA	TGTGCCAGCAGCCCTGGACAGGGGGGATACTACGAGCAGTACTTC	CASSPGQGGYYEQYF
TRBV19	TRBJ2-5	TRBD2	NA	TGTGCCAGTAGTTTGGGACTATCTGAGACCCAGTACTTC	CASSLGLSETQYF
TRBV5-4	TRBJ2-7	NA	few	TGTGCCAGCAGCTTTGGCCAGGGCGATTACGAGCAGTACTTC	CASSFGQGDYEQYF
TRBV28	TRBJ1-2	TRBD1	once	TGTGCCAGCAGTTTGGTTGGGACAGGGTGGGGCTACACCTTC	CASSLVGTGWGYTF
TRBV5-5	TRBJ1-2	NA	NA	TGTGCCAGCAGCTTGACCCCGACAGCTCCCTATGGCTACACCTTC	CASSLTPTAPYGYTF
TRBV27	TRBJ2-7	NA	NA	TGTGCCAGCAGCTTCCTGGGCCAGGCCCACGAGCAGTACTTC	CASSFLGQAHEQYF
TRBV7-2	TRBJ1-2	NA	NA	TGTGCCAGCAGCCCCGTCGCTCGGTATGGCTACACCTTC	CASSPVARYGYTF
TRBV29-1	TRBJ1-2	NA	NA	TGCAGCGTTGAAGGCGGGGGGAGCTATGGCTACACCTTC	CSVEGGGSYGYTF
TRBV4-3	TRBJ2-7	NA	NA	TGCGCCAGCAGCCAAGATCCGACAGACAGATATTACGAGCAGTACTTC	CASSQDPTDRYYEQYF
TRBV5-6	TRBJ1-1	NA	NA	TGTGCCAGCAGCTTACAGGGAGACCGGAAGGAAGCTTTCTTT	CASSLQGDRKEAFF
TRBV7-2	TRBJ2-7	TRBD1	NA	TGTGCCAGCAGCTTCGGACAGGGGGGCTACGAGCAGTACTTC	CASSFGQGGYEQYF
TRBV6-6	TRBJ2-5	NA	NA	TGTGCCAGCAGTTACCTCCAGGGGACGGAGACCCAGTACTTC	CASSYLQGTETQYF
TRBV5-4	TRBJ1-2	NA	NA	TGTGCCAGCAGCTTGGACAGCCGGGGAGGCTACACCTTC	CASSLDSRGGYTF
TRBV27	TRBJ1-5	TRBD1	NA	TGTGCCAGCACCCCCACAGGGGGGAGCAATCAGCCCCAGCATTTT	CASTPTGGSNQPQHF
TRBV29-1	TRBJ1-2	NA	few	TGCAGCGTTGCTACAGAGCTTAACTATGGCTACACCTTC	CSVATELNYGYTF
TRBV4-1	TRBJ1-2	TRBD1	NA	TGCGCCAGCAGCCAAGATCAGGGGACAGGCAACTATGGCTACACCTTC	CASSQDQGTGNYGYTF
TRBV6-5	TRBJ2-3	NA	NA	TGTGCCATACGTCCGTTGTTGAGTACAGATACGCAGTATTTT	CAIRPLLSTDTQYF
TRBV25-1	TRBJ1-1	NA	NA	TGTGCCAGCAGTGAATGGGTAGACGGGAACACTTTCTTT	CASSEWVDGNTFF
TRBV9	TRBJ1-1	NA	NA	TGTGCCAGCGGGGGAGGTCTTGACACTGAAGCTTTCTTT	CASGGGLDTEAFF
TRBV7-8	TRBJ2-5	NA	NA	TGTGCCAGCAGCAAATCCCGACAGCAAGAGACCCAGTACTTC	CASSKSRQQETQYF
TRBV6-5	TRBJ2-7	TRBD1	NA	TGTGCCAGCAGTTCTGGGACAGGGCATTTGTACGAGCAGTACTTC	CASSSGTGHLYEQYF
TRBV19	TRBJ2-7	NA	NA	TGTGCCAGTAGTGCGGCGGCGCACTACGAGCAGTACTTC	CASSAAAHYEQYF
TRBV27	TRBJ2-7	TRBD2	NA	TGTGCCAGCAGTTTCGGGACTAGTTACGAGCAGTACTTC	CASSFGTSYEQYF
TRBV11-3	TRBJ2-1	TRBD1	few	TGTGCCAGCAGCCCAAGACAGGGGGATGAGCAGTTCTTC	CASSPRQGDEQFF
TRBV5-1	TRBJ2-1	TRBD2	NA	TGCGCCAGCAGCTTGACTAGCGGGAGTATTGTTGAGCAGTTCTTC	CASSLTSGSIVEQFF
TRBV25-1	TRBJ1-4	NA	NA	TGTGCCAGCAGTGAATATGCCACGGCGGGCGAAAAACTGTTTTTT	CASSEYATAGEKLFF
TRBV6-5	TRBJ1-5	NA	few	TGTGCCAGCAGTTACTCGGGGGCAGGGGATCAGCCCCAGCATTTT	CASSYSGAGDQPQHF
TRBV9	TRBJ1-3	NA	NA	TGTGCCAGCAGCGAGGGGGGGGCCTCTGGAAACACCATATATTTT	CASSEGGASGNTIYF
TRBV11-2	TRBJ1-4	NA	NA	TGTGCCAGCAGCTTAAATTCGGGGTTCAGTGAAAAACTGTTTTTT	CASSLNSGFSEKLFF
TRBV5-4	TRBJ1-5	NA	NA	TGTGCCAGCAGCTCATTCACCAGGGGTTTAAGGAATCAGCCCCAGAATTTT	CASSSFTRGLRNQPQNF
TRBV7-2	TRBJ2-7	TRBD2	few	TGTGCCAGCAGGGACGGACTAGCGAGAGTTTACGAGCAGTACTTC	CASRDGLARVYEQYF
TRBV2	TRBJ1-2	TRBD1	NA	TGTGCCAGCAGGGAAGACCTCGGGACAGTCTATGGCTACACCTTC	CASREDLGTVYGYTF
TRBV5-4	TRBJ1-2	TRBD1	NA	TGTGCCAGCAGCTCCGGGACAGGGAGTTTGGGTGGCTACACCTTC	CASSSGTGSLGGYTF
TRBV7-2	TRBJ2-1	NA	NA	TGTGCCAGCAGCCCGGAGTTTAGCTACAATGAGCAGTTCTTC	CASSPEFSYNEQFF
TRBV28	TRBJ2-1	NA	NA	TGTGCCAGCAGTTTATCGGAGGGCAATGAGCAGTTCTTC	CASSLSEGNEQFF
TRBV7-9	TRBJ2-5	TRBD2	NA	TGTGCCAGTCAGCGGGGGGACCAAGAGACCCAGTACTTC	CASQRGDQETQYF
TRBV6-5	TRBJ1-3	NA	NA	TGTGCCAGCAGTTCGGTTCTGCGGGGAAACACCATATATTTT	CASSSVLRGNTIYF
TRBV28	TRBJ2-4	TRBD1	once	TGTGCCAGCAGGACAGGGTTGAACATTCAGTACTTC	CASRTGLNIQYF
TRBV11-1	TRBJ2-7	TRBD1	many	TGTGCCAGCAGCTTCGGACAGGGTCAGATCTACGAGCAGTACTTC	CASSFGQGQIYEQYF
TRBV5-1	TRBJ1-1	NA	NA	TGCGCCAGCAGCTCGGGCCGGGGGAACACTGAAGCTTTCTTT	CASSSGRGNTEAFF
TRBV9	TRBJ1-1	NA	NA	TGTGCCAGCAGCCCCAGGAGGCCTCTTGAAGCTTTCTTT	CASSPRRPLEAFF
TRBV7-2	TRBJ1-1	TRBD1	NA	TGTGCCAGCAGTACCGACAGGGCGGGCACTGAAGCTTTCTTT	CASSTDRAGTEAFF
TRBV6-1	TRBJ1-4	NA	few	TGTGCCAGCTTCCGGGGGACTAATGAAAAACTGTTTTTT	CASFRGTNEKLFF
TRBV11-3	TRBJ2-1	TRBD2	NA	TGTGCCAGCAGCTCCGCTAGCGGATACAATGAGCAGTTCTTC	CASSSASGYNEQFF
TRBV6-5	TRBJ1-2	NA	NA	TGTGCCAGCAGTTACTCCTGGGCCGCTGGCTATGGCTACACCTTC	CASSYSWAAGYGYTF
TRBV6-5	TRBJ1-5	NA	NA	TGTGCCAGCAGCTCCTGGACAGATCAGCCCCAGAATTTT	CASSSWTDQPQNF
TRBV5-1	TRBJ1-3	TRBD1	NA	TGCGCCAGCAGCACAGGGACAGCCGGCTCTGGAAACACCATATATTTT	CASSTGTAGSGNTIYF
TRBV28	TRBJ2-4	TRBD2	NA	TGTGCCAGCAGTAAGGGGTTAGCGGGAGATTTAGCCAAAAACATTCAGTACTTC	CASSKGLAGDLAKNIQYF
TRBV7-2	TRBJ2-1	NA	NA	TGTGCCAGCAGCTTTTCGGGATCCTACAATGAGCAGTTCTTC	CASSFSGSYNEQFF
TRBV9	TRBJ2-3	NA	NA	TGTGCCAGCAGCGTAAATAGGTGGGGGGCAGATACGCAGTATTTT	CASSVNRWGADTQYF
TRBV2	TRBJ2-7	TRBD1	NA	TGTGCCAGCAGCCGGGACAGGGGGCCAAACGAGCAGTACTTC	CASSRDRGPNEQYF
TRBV27	TRBJ1-2	NA	NA	TGTGCCAGCACGATGAGGCAGGGCGGGGGCTACCCCTTC	CASTMRQGGGYPF
TRBV13	TRBJ1-4	NA	few	TGTGCCAGCAGCTCTCCAGGAGTGGGGCCAGGGGAAAAACTGTTTTTT	CASSSPGVGPGEKLFF
TRBV25-1	TRBJ2-7	NA	NA	TGTGCCAGCAGTGAACCAGACTGGTCCTACGAGCAGTACTTC	CASSEPDWSYEQYF